Given below is one T cell receptor (beta chain) in context. This sample was included in a study of blood T cell repertoires in COVID-19. Study summary: Samples of COVID-19 (acute and convalescent) were obtained from the United States, Italy and Spain.

Participants, roughly 18 to 90 years old, spanned more than 20 US areas. Participants' reported clinical history set cohort assignment. As processed by the authors: Amplification of reference gene primers provided the estimated nucleated cell counts. Data came from immunoSEQ multiplex PCR; TCRdb stores just in-frame clones and leaves some out. That table furnishes V, J and clone size, whereas the DNA furnished D and trimming. Of approximately 300,000 clones listed, 90% were seen once; the top ten hold 3% to 5%. This CDR3 is built from 14 residues. V gave up 2 bases and J gave up 5 bases; unmatched junction bases: 6. Looked up from germline, CDR1 is SGDLS and CDR2 is YYNGEE.

The chain recombines TRBV9 with TRBJ2-5, with 7 bases matching TRBD2. The source material was PBMCs or T cells enriched from blood (not recorded which). This clonotype was sampled from a young woman who had been exposed to COVID-19. The CDR3 spells CASSVTGGLETQYF. CDR3 bases: TGTGCCAGCAGCGTTACGGGGGGTCTGGAGACCCAGTACTTC.